A single sample is the source of the 27 T cell receptor beta chains below, sequenced in a study of early T cells in non-severe SARS-CoV-2 infection. MiXCR, run by TCRdb on the 5' RACE reads, gives a single entry per CDR3 protein. The repertoire holds around 50,000 distinct CDR3 sequences, with 3.5% to 5% as singletons. Specimen: whole blood. These TCRs come from an adult who was a healthcare worker with PCR-confirmed SARS-CoV-2 infection or an uninfected control (not recorded which).

The chain links TRBV5-4 to TRBJ2-7, with D hard to call. V lost 7 bases to trimming and J lost 0 bases, with 14 bases between them. Germline CDR1 SGHNT, CDR2 YYREEE (reference sequence). The CDR3 sequence is 14 residues long. CDR3 DNA sequence: TGTGCCAGCGGCAAGGACGGGTACTCCTACGAGCAGTACTTC. Protein: CASGKDGYSYEQYF.

This clonotype is medium-sized. V is TRBV11-2 and J is TRBJ2-5; 11 bases map to TRBD2. The CDR3 totals 15 residues. CDR1 is SGHAT, CDR2 FQNNGV, per germline. Losses at the gene ends were 5 bases for V and 3 bases for J; bases not matched to a gene: 5. CDR3 nucleotides: TGTGCCAGCAGCCAGGGGACTAGCGGTGAAGAGACCCAGTACTTC. It specifies CASSQGTSGEETQYF.

This clonotype was recorded at least ten times. The chain couples TRBV5-1 to TRBJ2-1, with TRBD2 identical over 8 bases. Germline CDR1 and CDR2: SGHRS and YFSETQ. V lost 4 bases and J lost 7; bases outside the gene matches: 13. The CDR3 sequence is 16 residues long. The CDR3 DNA reads as TGCGCCAGCAGCCCCGCGTGGCGGGGGGTCTGGAATGAGCAGTTCTTC. Protein: CASSPAWRGVWNEQFF.

The table lists this clonotype with a few counts. V usage is TRBV20-1 and J usage is TRBJ2-7; D is unresolved. From germline, CDR1 is DFQATT and CDR2 SNEGSKA (reference sequence). The V end was cut by 6 bases, the J end by 2 bases, with 11 bases between. The CDR3 has 12 residues. CDR3 DNA sequence: TGCAGTGCCCCAGGAGATGCCTACGAGCAGTACTTC. Amino acids: CSAPGDAYEQYF.

This clonotype was observed many times. J is TRBJ2-7 and V is TRBV2, with TRBD1 as a possible D gene (6 bases). Germline V CDR1 and CDR2: SNHLY, FYNNEI. The length of the CDR3 is 12 residues. V was clipped by 6 bases and J by 6 bases, with 12 bases between them. As DNA, the CDR3 is TGTGCCAGCAGACCACAGGGAATCGAGCAGTACTTC. This encodes CASRPQGIEQYF.

This clonotype was seen only a few times. The rearrangement joins TRBV5-1 to TRBJ1-2, with unresolved D. V gave up 4 bases and J gave up 4 bases, with 11 bases separating them. This CDR3 is built from 13 residues. Germline V lookup: CDR1 SGHRS, CDR2 YFSETQ. The CDR3 sequence is CASSAQESYGYTF. CDR3 DNA sequence: TGCGCCAGCAGCGCGCAGGAAAGCTATGGCTACACCTTC.

This clonotype was detected many times. The chain has TRBV27 and TRBJ1-4; TRBD1 agrees at 9 bases. This CDR3 contains 14 residues. Germline V gene data show CDR1 as MNHEY and CDR2 as SMNVEV (reference sequence). V was clipped by 4 bases and J by 7 bases; unmatched bases: 4. The CDR3 bases are TGTGCCAGCAGTTACGGGACAGGGAGTGAAAAACTGTTTTTT. Its protein is CASSYGTGSEKLFF.

This chain links TRBV5-6 with TRBJ1-2; 8 bases are shared with TRBD1. This CDR3 region has 16 residues. In germline, CDR1 is SGHDT, CDR2 YYEEEE. The junction had 9 bases not matched to a gene; V was cut back by 3 bases and J by 2 bases. The CDR3 region has the DNA TGTGCCAGCAGCTCAACACGGACAGGGCGGAACTATGGCTACACCTTC. This translates into CASSSTRTGRNYGYTF.

Many counts were recorded for this clonotype. The V call is TRBV6-6, the J call TRBJ2-7; D is ambiguous. Trimming took off 11 bases at V and 3 bases at J, with 8 bases between the two ends. The CDR3 has 10 residues. Per the germline V gene, CDR1 is MNHNY and CDR2 is SVGAGI (reference sequence). DNA for the CDR3: TGTGCCGCCGGAATCTACGAGCAGTACTTC. Translation: CAAGIYEQYF.

This clonotype showed up many times. The chain is built from TRBV12-3 or TRBV12-4 and TRBJ2-5; D is perhaps TRBD1 (5 bases). V lost 0 bases and J 4 bases, leaving 21 bases between the germline ends. This CDR3 has 18 amino acids. CDR3 residues: CASSLARQNPTKRETQYF. CDR3 in DNA: TGTGCCAGCAGTTTAGCCAGACAGAACCCCACTAAGAGAGAGACCCAGTACTTC.

This clonotype came up many times. The chain couples TRBV12-5 to TRBJ1-1, with D unresolved. Trimming removed 6 bases at V and 5 bases at J, with 10 bases between. The CDR3 consists of 12 residues. The germline V gene encodes CDR1 LGHNT and CDR2 FRNRAP. The DNA for the CDR3 is TGTGCTAGTGGCCTGCTAGCTACTGAAGCTTTCTTT. Protein product: CASGLLATEAFF.

The genes are TRBV18 and TRBJ1-1, with TRBD1 identical over 8 bases. CDR1 is KGHSH and CDR2 is LQKENI in the germline V gene. V lost 3 bases, J lost 10 bases, and 13 bases stayed unmatched. This CDR3 comprises 15 residues. The CDR3 is CASSPPRTGYGSAFF. CDR3 sequence (DNA): TGTGCCAGCTCACCGCCTCGGACAGGGTATGGATCAGCTTTCTTT.

This clonotype has ten or more counts. The rearrangement uses TRBV5-1 and TRBJ2-2; D possibly corresponds to TRBD2 (6 bases). V lost 4 bases, J lost 2 bases, and 9 bases lay in between. The CDR3 is 14 residues long. Per the germline V gene, CDR1 is SGHRS and CDR2 is YFSETQ. CDR3 residues: CASSGSGNTGELFF. CDR3 bases: TGCGCCAGCAGCGGTAGCGGTAACACCGGGGAGCTGTTTTTT. Full variable domain (rest looked up from reference TRBV5-1 and TRBJ2-2): KAGVTQTPRYLIKTRGQQVTLSCSPISGHRSVSWYQQTPGQGLQFLFEYFSETQRNKGNFPGRFSGRQFSNSRSEMNVSTLELGDSALYLCASSGSGNTGELFFGEGSRLTVL.

In this sample, this clonotype turned up many times. The chain uses TRBV7-2 and TRBJ2-3; tentatively, D is TRBD2 (5 bases). Trimming pared 0 bases from V and 5 bases from J, leaving 9 bases between. Germline V gene sequence: CDR1 SGHTA, CDR2 FQGNSA. There are 14 residues in the CDR3. This CDR3 reads CASSLADWEDTQYF. The DNA for the CDR3 is TGTGCCAGCAGCTTAGCGGACTGGGAAGATACGCAGTATTTT.

The chain is built from TRBV20-1 and TRBJ2-3; D possibly corresponds to TRBD2 (6 bases). Germline-derived CDR1 and CDR2 are DFQATT and SNEGSKA (reference sequence). Between the trimmed V and J ends, which lost 0 bases and 6 bases, there was a span of 10 bases. This CDR3 is built from 13 residues. The CDR3 DNA reads TGCAGTGCTAGAGAGTGGGACTCGGATACGCAGTATTTT. Translating gives CSAREWDSDTQYF.

At least ten counts were recorded for this clonotype. The rearrangement uses TRBV20-1 and TRBJ2-3; weak D call: TRBD2 (5 bases). Germline values: CDR1 DFQATT, CDR2 SNEGSKA (reference sequence). The CDR3 runs 14 residues. V lost 8 bases and J lost 0, with 15 bases in between. CDR3 loop: CSITTLASTDTQYF. The CDR3 coding sequence is TGCAGTATTACCACTTTAGCGAGCACAGATACGCAGTATTTT.

For this clonotype: A much bigger clone sits one base away, suggesting this may be a read error. In this CDR3 the conserved last residue, phenylalanine or tryptophan, is missing, so a read error is likely. This chain joins TRBV20-1 and TRBJ2-1; unclear D gene. This CDR3 has 13 amino acids. Germline CDR1 is DFQATT and CDR2 is SNEGSKA (reference sequence). The CDR3 DNA follows: TGCGGCGGTAACCGGGCCGGAAGGCATGAGCAGTTCTCC. It is translated as CGGNRAGRHEQFS.

This clonotype occurred a few times. This sequence joins TRBV12-3 or TRBV12-4 and TRBJ1-2; D remains unclear. V lost 5 bases to trimming and J lost 6 bases, with 16 bases between them. The CDR3 has 14 amino acids. The CDR3 DNA is TGTGCCAGCAGTCGAGAGGGCGGCTTCCATGGCTACACCTTC. Amino acids: CASSREGGFHGYTF.

This clonotype was counted ten times or more. The chain is built from TRBV4-3 and TRBJ2-1, with D possibly matching TRBD2 (5 bases). The CDR3 contains 18 residues. Germline V gene sequence: CDR1 LGHNA, CDR2 YSLEER. V lost 2 bases to trimming and J lost 3 bases, with 20 bases between them. In nucleotides, the CDR3 is TGCGCCAGCAGCCAACGGGGATCAGTAGCAGACTTCTACAATGAGCAGTTCTTC. This gives the protein CASSQRGSVADFYNEQFF.

The gene calls are TRBV3-1 and TRBJ2-2, with D uncertain. V lost 2 bases and J lost 4, with 14 bases in between. This CDR3 is 16 amino acids long. Per the germline V gene, CDR1 is LGHDT and CDR2 is YNNKEL (reference sequence). CDR3 DNA sequence: TGTGCCAGCAGCCAACTCGTCACCCTGGGCACCGGGGAGCTGTTTTTT. Its protein product is CASSQLVTLGTGELFF.

The chain has TRBV12-3 or TRBV12-4 and TRBJ1-4; D remains ambiguous. V was shortened by 3 bases and J by 7 bases, with 12 bases between the two germline ends. CDR3 size: 14 residues. CDR3 bases: TGTGCCAGCAGTTTTGAGCGGGTGGGTGAAAAACTGTTTTTT. Translated, it gives CASSFERVGEKLFF.

In its sample, this clonotype was seen many times. V gene TRBV7-2 combines with J gene TRBJ1-1; 7 bases agree with TRBD1. V was pared by 3 bases and J by 5 bases, with 6 bases of the junction left unmatched. Germline V gene lookup returns CDR1 SGHTA and CDR2 FQGNSA. CDR3 length equals 14 residues. CDR3 nucleotides: TGTGCCAGCAGCTTGGAGGCAGGGGGTACTGAAGCTTTCTTT. The encoded protein is CASSLEAGGTEAFF.

The genes are TRBV19 and TRBJ2-3; 12 bases line up with TRBD2. This CDR3 comprises 15 residues. The J segment lost 5 bases and the V segment lost 7 bases, leaving 7 bases of the junction unmatched. CDR1 is LNHDA, CDR2 SQIVND, per germline (reference sequence). The chain's CDR3 is CASTSTSGRRDTQYF. The DNA for the CDR3 is TGTGCCAGTACCTCGACTAGCGGGAGACGAGATACGCAGTATTTT. The variable domain in full, with the rest retrieved from reference TRBV19 and TRBJ2-3, is DGGITQSPKYLFRKEGQNVTLSCEQNLNHDAMYWYRQDPGQGLRLIYYSQIVNDFQKGDIAEGYSVSREKKESFPLTVTSAQKNPTAFYLCASTSTSGRRDTQYFGPGTRLTVL.

This clonotype was counted ten times or more. This chain joins TRBV6-5 and TRBJ1-2; D is uncertain. Per the germline V gene, CDR1 is MNHEY and CDR2 is SVGAGI. The V end was cut by 2 bases, the J end by 5 bases, with 15 bases between. This CDR3 comprises 15 residues. The DNA of the CDR3 is TGTGCCAGCAGTTACAGGCGCCTGGGAAAATATGGCTACACCTTC. Protein: CASSYRRLGKYGYTF.

The genes are TRBV20-1 and TRBJ2-3; D uncertain. Trimming removed 5 bases at V and 6 bases at J, with 9 bases between. Germline V gives CDR1 DFQATT, CDR2 SNEGSKA (reference sequence). The CDR3 is 11 amino acids. Here the CDR3 DNA reads TGCAGTGCTGAGTCTCGGGATACGCAGTATTTT. Its translation: CSAESRDTQYF.

There are many counts of this clonotype. The chain carries TRBV20-1 and TRBJ1-5; maybe TRBD1 (6 bases). The CDR3 extends over 15 amino acids. The V gene lost 6 bases and the J gene lost 5 bases, with 20 bases spanning the gap. Germline loops: CDR1 DFQATT, CDR2 SNEGSKA (reference sequence). The CDR3 sequence is CSAPGGPGTYQPQHF. DNA of the CDR3: TGCAGTGCCCCGGGGGGCCCCGGAACTTATCAGCCCCAGCATTTT.

This clonotype was seen ten or more times. The rearrangement joins TRBV5-8 to TRBJ2-1; D is ambiguous. Between the trimmed V and J ends, which lost 0 bases and 8 bases, there was a span of 12 bases. Germline CDR1 and CDR2: SGHTS and YDEGEE. The CDR3 sequence is 14 residues long. This CDR3 reads CASSLDLGRDEQFF. In DNA form, the CDR3 reads TGTGCCAGCAGCTTGGATCTGGGAAGGGATGAGCAGTTCTTC.